These T cell receptor beta chains were read from a single sample in a study of blood T cell repertoires in COVID-19. The data were produced by immunoSEQ multiplex PCR, yet TCRdb's version contains in-frame clones alone and is incomplete. Altogether 200,000 to 250,000 clones are present, around 90% being singletons, with the ten largest covering roughly 6%. The material sequenced was PBMCs or T cells enriched from blood (not recorded which). These receptors were collected from a woman aged 25 to 39 with acute COVID-19. CDR3s include the opening cysteine and the closing phenylalanine or tryptophan. Fields, in order: CDR3 DNA, CDR3 protein, J gene, V gene, clone size, D gene. A D gene is named only where the DNA matches it firmly. A clone size is listed for some rows: how often the clone was seen (once, few, many), or a class if it is expanded.

CDR3 DNA: TGTGCCAGCAGCCCGCCTAGGACAGGGGTCGAGCAGTACTTC; CDR3 protein: CASSPPRTGVEQYF; J gene: TRBJ2-7; V gene: TRBV7-9; clone size: NA; D gene: TRBD1
CDR3 DNA: TGTGCCAGTAGTATGGGCCAGCTCCAAGAGACCCAGTACTTC; CDR3 protein: CASSMGQLQETQYF; J gene: TRBJ2-5; V gene: TRBV19; clone size: NA; D gene: NA
CDR3 DNA: TGTGCCACCAGCAGCAAACAGGGGAAGTGTTGCGGAAACACCATATATTTT; CDR3 protein: CATSSKQGKCCGNTIYF; J gene: TRBJ1-3; V gene: TRBV15; clone size: NA; D gene: TRBD1
CDR3 DNA: TGTGCCAGCAGTTACGGACAGGGGGGGCCCGGGGAGCTGTTTTTT; CDR3 protein: CASSYGQGGPGELFF; J gene: TRBJ2-2; V gene: TRBV6-5; clone size: once; D gene: TRBD1
CDR3 DNA: TGTGCCAGCAGCTTACTCATCAGGGGAGAGCAGTACTTC; CDR3 protein: CASSLLIRGEQYF; J gene: TRBJ2-7; V gene: TRBV7-2; clone size: NA; D gene: NA
CDR3 DNA: TGTGCCAGCAGCTTAGATCCCCCGGGAAGAGGCTACACCTTC; CDR3 protein: CASSLDPPGRGYTF; J gene: TRBJ1-2; V gene: TRBV7-2; clone size: NA; D gene: NA
CDR3 DNA: TGTGCCAGCAGCCAAGATTCCTTCGATTCACCCCTCCACTTT; CDR3 protein: CASSQDSFDSPLHF; J gene: TRBJ1-6; V gene: TRBV4-2; clone size: NA; D gene: NA
CDR3 DNA: TGTGCCTGGAGTGTAGGAGGATTCAATCAGCCCCAGCATTTT; CDR3 protein: CAWSVGGFNQPQHF; J gene: TRBJ1-5; V gene: TRBV30; clone size: NA; D gene: NA
CDR3 DNA: TGTGCCAGTAGTCCGGCCGGCGGCTTTAACGAGCAGTACTTC; CDR3 protein: CASSPAGGFNEQYF; J gene: TRBJ2-7; V gene: TRBV19; clone size: NA; D gene: NA
CDR3 DNA: TGTGCCAGCACAAACAGGGGGCGTAATTCACCCCTCCACTTT; CDR3 protein: CASTNRGRNSPLHF; J gene: TRBJ1-6; V gene: TRBV2; clone size: NA; D gene: TRBD1
CDR3 DNA: TGTGCCAGCACCCGGGGGGGGACCGCTGAAGCTTTCTTT; CDR3 protein: CASTRGGTAEAFF; J gene: TRBJ1-1; V gene: TRBV2; clone size: few; D gene: NA
CDR3 DNA: TGCAGCGTTGAACCTACAGGGTCCTACGAGCAGTACTTC; CDR3 protein: CSVEPTGSYEQYF; J gene: TRBJ2-7; V gene: TRBV29-1; clone size: once; D gene: NA
CDR3 DNA: TGTGCCAGCAGCTCCCGGGCGGGAGAGGCCACAGATACGCAGTATTTT; CDR3 protein: CASSSRAGEATDTQYF; J gene: TRBJ2-3; V gene: TRBV7-8; clone size: NA; D gene: TRBD2
CDR3 DNA: TGTGCCATCAGTGAAGGGGGCGGAAAGGGCTACACCTTC; CDR3 protein: CAISEGGGKGYTF; J gene: TRBJ1-2; V gene: TRBV10-3; clone size: NA; D gene: TRBD1
CDR3 DNA: TGTGCCAGCAGCCGGCCCGGCGGGAACGCTGCAGATACGCAGTATTTT; CDR3 protein: CASSRPGGNAADTQYF; J gene: TRBJ2-3; V gene: TRBV5-4; clone size: NA; D gene: NA
CDR3 DNA: TGTGCCTGGAGTCTCGGACAGGATCAGCCCCAGCATTTT; CDR3 protein: CAWSLGQDQPQHF; J gene: TRBJ1-5; V gene: TRBV30; clone size: NA; D gene: TRBD1
CDR3 DNA: TGTGCCAGCAGCTTAATTGGGACAGGGGGGAAGGAGACCCAGTACTTC; CDR3 protein: CASSLIGTGGKETQYF; J gene: TRBJ2-5; V gene: TRBV11-2; clone size: NA; D gene: TRBD1
CDR3 DNA: TGCGCCAGCAGCGGACAGGGATATGGCTACACCTTC; CDR3 protein: CASSGQGYGYTF; J gene: TRBJ1-2; V gene: TRBV5-1; clone size: NA; D gene: TRBD1
CDR3 DNA: TGTGCCAGCAGTGTAGCGGCCCAATTAAACCCCTACGAGCAGTACTTC; CDR3 protein: CASSVAAQLNPYEQYF; J gene: TRBJ2-7; V gene: TRBV27; clone size: NA; D gene: NA
CDR3 DNA: TGTGCCAGCAGTTTATCTTTGGGACAGGGCACTGAAGCTTTCTTT; CDR3 protein: CASSLSLGQGTEAFF; J gene: TRBJ1-1; V gene: TRBV28; clone size: NA; D gene: TRBD1
CDR3 DNA: TGTGCCTCCAAGGGGCGACAGGGAAGAGCCCTCCACTTT; CDR3 protein: CASKGRQGRALHF; J gene: TRBJ1-6; V gene: TRBV13; clone size: few; D gene: TRBD1
CDR3 DNA: TGTGCCAGCTCACCCCCAAACAGGGCCCAAGAGACCCAGTACTTC; CDR3 protein: CASSPPNRAQETQYF; J gene: TRBJ2-5; V gene: TRBV18; clone size: NA; D gene: NA
CDR3 DNA: TGTGCCAGCTCACCATTGCGGGGGGGCCTTAGTAACGAGCAGTACTTC; CDR3 protein: CASSPLRGGLSNEQYF; J gene: TRBJ2-7; V gene: TRBV18; clone size: NA; D gene: TRBD2
CDR3 DNA: TGCGCCAGCAGCTTGGAACCGGACAGGGTAGATGGCTACACCTTC; CDR3 protein: CASSLEPDRVDGYTF; J gene: TRBJ1-2; V gene: TRBV5-1; clone size: NA; D gene: TRBD1
CDR3 DNA: TGCGCCAGCAGCCCCCTCCCCCGCGGGAGTTTACACGGGGAGCTGTTTTTT; CDR3 protein: CASSPLPRGSLHGELFF; J gene: TRBJ2-2; V gene: TRBV4-1; clone size: once; D gene: TRBD2
CDR3 DNA: TGTGCCAGCAGCCTCGGGACAGGGGCCACGAGCTCCTACAATGAGCAGTTCTTC; CDR3 protein: CASSLGTGATSSYNEQFF; J gene: TRBJ2-1; V gene: TRBV11-2; clone size: NA; D gene: TRBD1
CDR3 DNA: TGCGCCAGCAGCACTAGCGGAGACACAGATACGCAGTATTTT; CDR3 protein: CASSTSGDTDTQYF; J gene: TRBJ2-3; V gene: TRBV5-1; clone size: NA; D gene: TRBD2
CDR3 DNA: TGTGCCAGCAGCTTGCGAGGGGGTCCGGATACGCAGTATTTT; CDR3 protein: CASSLRGGPDTQYF; J gene: TRBJ2-3; V gene: TRBV5-6; clone size: NA; D gene: NA
CDR3 DNA: TGTGCCAGCTCACCGGGCCAAATCCAAGAGACCCAGTACTTC; CDR3 protein: CASSPGQIQETQYF; J gene: TRBJ2-5; V gene: TRBV18; clone size: once; D gene: NA
CDR3 DNA: TGTGCCAGCAGCCAAGGGGATCACAGGGTTAACTATGGCTACACCTTC; CDR3 protein: CASSQGDHRVNYGYTF; J gene: TRBJ1-2; V gene: TRBV3-1/TRBV3-2; clone size: once; D gene: NA
CDR3 DNA: TGTGCCAGCACCGGACCCGGTCCCGCCCACGGGGCGCAGTATTTT; CDR3 protein: CASTGPGPAHGAQYF; J gene: TRBJ2-3; V gene: TRBV2; clone size: NA; D gene: NA
CDR3 DNA: TGCGCCAGCAGCCATACGCTAGAGAGCTCCTACAATGAGCAGTTCTTC; CDR3 protein: CASSHTLESSYNEQFF; J gene: TRBJ2-1; V gene: TRBV4-1; clone size: NA; D gene: NA
CDR3 DNA: TGTGCCAGCAGCTTGGACGCCGGCGACAGCACAACGTGGTCGACCCAGTACTTC; CDR3 protein: CASSLDAGDSTTWSTQYF; J gene: TRBJ2-5; V gene: TRBV5-4; clone size: NA; D gene: NA
CDR3 DNA: TGCGCCAGCAGCCCCCGTGCGACAGATAGCAATCAGCCCCAGCATTTT; CDR3 protein: CASSPRATDSNQPQHF; J gene: TRBJ1-5; V gene: TRBV4-1; clone size: NA; D gene: NA
CDR3 DNA: TGTGCCAGCAGCGGGACTAGCGAACCCCACCCGCGTACGCAGTATTTT; CDR3 protein: CASSGTSEPHPRTQYF; J gene: TRBJ2-3; V gene: TRBV27; clone size: NA; D gene: TRBD2